The clone carrying this TCR beta chain was counted only a few times. Antigen: not known. CD4+ T cells from unexposed donors were obtained before the COVID-19 pandemic (2011-2018). The cells were cultured for 9 to 11 days before CD4+ T cells were isolated. On days 3 and 7, cultures got half fresh IL-2 medium. The CDR3 is 14 amino acids. Germline V gene lookup returns CDR1 MDHEN and CDR2 SYDVKM. The V end lost 7 bases, the J end lost 3 bases, and 15 bases lay between the germline ends. The record originates from a study of CD4 T cells in relation to SARS-CoV-2 and coronaviruses. Study information: ViraFEST: roughly ten-day antigen culture of PBMCs, then TCR beta CDR3 sequencing. Negative control cultures got HIV-1 Nef peptides or no peptide.

Clones were sequenced by immunoSEQ multiplex PCR, and TCRdb holds only the in-frame ones, with some missing. This sample carries 13,000 or so clones, more than 55% of them seen once, and the ten largest clones take around 6.9%. Specimen: CD4+ T cells from PBMCs, cultured in vitro. The chain is built from TRBV28 and TRBJ1-2; a weak D match, TRBD1 (5 bases). This TCR derives from a human donor in good health. CDR3 region: CASTRQGADYGYTF. The CDR3 DNA is TGTGCCAGCACCAGGCAGGGAGCGGACTATGGCTACACCTTC.